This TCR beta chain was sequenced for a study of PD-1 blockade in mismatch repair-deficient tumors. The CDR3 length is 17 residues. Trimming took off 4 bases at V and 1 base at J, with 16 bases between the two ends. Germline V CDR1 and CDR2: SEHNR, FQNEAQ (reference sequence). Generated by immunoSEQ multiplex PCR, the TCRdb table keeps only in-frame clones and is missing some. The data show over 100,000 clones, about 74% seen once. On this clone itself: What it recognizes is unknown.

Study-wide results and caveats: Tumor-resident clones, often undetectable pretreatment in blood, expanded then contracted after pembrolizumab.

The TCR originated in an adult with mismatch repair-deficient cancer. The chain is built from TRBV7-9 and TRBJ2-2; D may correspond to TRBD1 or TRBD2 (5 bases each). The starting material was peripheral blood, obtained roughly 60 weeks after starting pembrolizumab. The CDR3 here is CASSYNLGDGNTGELFF. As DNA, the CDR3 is TGTGCCAGCAGCTACAATCTCGGGGACGGGAACACCGGGGAGCTGTTTTTT.